This TCR beta chain originates from a study of cytomegalovirus exposure and HLA in healthy donors. Background on the study: Earlier, fewer than 140 million unique TCR beta sequences were recovered from around 180 million T cells by an analysis. Drawn from HLA-typed donors, tens of millions of unique TCRs were held in an early data release.

The PCR employed 60 Vbeta primers together with 13 Jbeta primers. Clones were sequenced by immunoSEQ multiplex PCR, and TCRdb holds only the in-frame ones, with some missing. The data hold 55,000 to 80,000 clones, with less than 90% observed a single time. Study results and limitations: In terms of immune exposure information, only CMV serostatus was available. An Asian-associated ancestry cluster reportedly showed fewer N-insertions than the roughly 670-donor mean in a later analysis.

The germline V gene encodes CDR1 SGDLS and CDR2 YYNGEE. This CDR3 has 15 residues. V gave up 4 bases and J gave up 8 bases; unmatched junction bases: 10. Concerning this clone itself: Its antigen is not identified.

The source is a female donor in good health and CMV-seronegative. The rearrangement links TRBV9 to TRBJ2-1, with 9 bases identical to TRBD2. The specimen sequenced was PBMCs. The CDR3 nucleotides are TGTGCCAGCAGCCCTAGCGGGGACGGGCTATATGAGCAGTTCTTC. As protein: CASSPSGDGLYEQFF.